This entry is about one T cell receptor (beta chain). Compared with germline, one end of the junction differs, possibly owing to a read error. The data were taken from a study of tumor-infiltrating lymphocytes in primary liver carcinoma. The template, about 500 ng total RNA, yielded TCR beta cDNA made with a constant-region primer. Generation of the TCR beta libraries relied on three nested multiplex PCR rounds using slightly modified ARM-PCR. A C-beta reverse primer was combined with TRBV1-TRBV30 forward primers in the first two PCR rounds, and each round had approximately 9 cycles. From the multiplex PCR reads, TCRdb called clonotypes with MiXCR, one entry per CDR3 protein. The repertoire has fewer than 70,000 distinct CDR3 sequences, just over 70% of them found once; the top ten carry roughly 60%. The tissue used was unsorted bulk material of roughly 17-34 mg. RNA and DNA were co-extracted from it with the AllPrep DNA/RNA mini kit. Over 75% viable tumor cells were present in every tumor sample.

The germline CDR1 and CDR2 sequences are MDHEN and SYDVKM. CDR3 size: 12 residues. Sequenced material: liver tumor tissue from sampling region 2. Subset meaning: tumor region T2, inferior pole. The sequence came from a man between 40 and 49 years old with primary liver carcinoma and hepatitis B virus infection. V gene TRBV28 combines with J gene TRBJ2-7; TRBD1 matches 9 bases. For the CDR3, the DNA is TGTGCCAGCGTGGGACAGGGCCACGAACAGTACTTC. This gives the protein CASVGQGHEQYF.